This T cell receptor beta chain came from a study of post-analysis software for immune sequencing data. The wider study: Patients had relapsing-remitting, secondary progressive or progressive-relapsing multiple sclerosis; some lacked subtype.

Study-wide results and caveats: Co-batched samples clustered tightly together by F measure. Among 5 or 6 TRBV segments more frequent in patients than controls were TRBV5-6, TRBV5-1 and TRBV20-1. Controls showed significantly higher normalized Chao1 diversity than did multiple sclerosis patients.

The authors incorporated unique molecular identifiers into the TCR beta cDNA libraries. Between about 0.9 and 11 million T cells gave rise to hundreds of thousands of cDNA molecules. A single record per CDR3 protein comes from TCRdb applying MiXCR to the PCR reads. Among 650,000 to 850,000 distinct CDR3 sequences listed, roughly 50% were seen once. This clonotype was counted only a few times. Its specificity is not known. CDR1 and CDR2 (germline): MNHEY, SMNVEV (reference sequence). The CDR3 is 13 amino acids. V lost 3 bases to trimming and J lost 2 bases, with 7 bases between them. The rearrangement joins TRBV27 to TRBJ2-5; D is undetermined. This clonotype was sampled from a girl aged 10 to 17 with multiple sclerosis. The sequencing input was blood. The chain's CDR3 is CASSLINQETQYF. CDR3 nucleotides: TGTGCCAGCAGTTTGATTAATCAAGAGACCCAGTACTTC.